This T cell receptor beta chain is drawn from a study of Graves' ophthalmopathy and Graves' hyperthyroidism. The CDR3 loop spans 15 amino acids. With V trimmed by 10 bases and J by 3 bases, 12 bases remained unmatched. Germline CDR1 and CDR2: ENHRY and SYGVKD. Excluded were patients with other autoimmune diseases, uncontrolled infections, pregnancy or lactation. Researchers took RNA transcripts and amplified TCR beta CDR3 regions from them. A first-round RT-PCR used HTBI primers, followed by a second-round multiplex PCR. Via MiXCR, TCRdb re-called the multiplex PCR reads, giving one row per CDR3 protein. The sample lists around 1,000,000 distinct CDR3 sequences, about 36% seen once, with around 10% in the top ten.

This chain uses TRBV10-3 with TRBJ2-7; 10 bases are a match to TRBD1. The receptor was derived from an adult man with Graves' hyperthyroidism. Sequenced: peripheral blood or thyroid tissue (not recorded which). CDR3 nucleotides: TGTGCCAGCAGCCCCGACAGGGGGCGGCTCTACGAGCAGTACTTC. The encoded protein is CASSPDRGRLYEQYF.